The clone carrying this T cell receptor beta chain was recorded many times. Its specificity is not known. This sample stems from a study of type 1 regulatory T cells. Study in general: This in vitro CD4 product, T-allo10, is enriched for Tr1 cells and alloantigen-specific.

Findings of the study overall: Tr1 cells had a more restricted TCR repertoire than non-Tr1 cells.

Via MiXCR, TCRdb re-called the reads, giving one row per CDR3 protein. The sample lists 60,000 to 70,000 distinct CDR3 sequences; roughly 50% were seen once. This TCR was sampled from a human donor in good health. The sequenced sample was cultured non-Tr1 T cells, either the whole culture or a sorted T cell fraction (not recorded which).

The CDR3 here is CASSSLGTTIYNEQFF. The CDR3, as DNA: TGTGCCAGCAGTTCCCTCGGGACTACCATCTACAATGAGCAGTTCTTC. The rearrangement joins TRBV27 to TRBJ2-1, with TRBD2 identical over 7 bases. Germline V CDR1 and CDR2: MNHEY, SMNVEV (reference sequence). V lost 4 bases, J lost 3 bases, and 9 bases stayed unmatched. CDR3 size: 16 residues.